This TCR beta chain was sequenced in a study of cytotoxic CD8 clonotypes in ibrutinib-treated CLL. The study's findings and limits: Once treatment began, public clonotypes, which were uncommon, contracted or stayed stable.

The protocol was immunoSEQ multiplex PCR, while the TCRdb copy is restricted to in-frame clones and leaves out a portion. The data show about 130,000 clones, 79% seen once. Trimming took 0 bases from V and 4 from J, leaving 4 bases between them. The CDR3 runs to 12 residues. Germline assignment: CDR1 SGHDT and CDR2 YYEEEE. Comment on this clone: Its specificity is unknown.

The receptor was isolated from a human donor with chronic lymphocytic leukemia. The V gene is TRBV5-6, the J gene TRBJ1-1; no reliable D call. Sequenced material: PBMCs, taken after 12 months of ibrutinib treatment. The CDR3 coding sequence is TGTGCCAGCAGCTTGGCCCCCACTGAAGCTTTCTTT. This sequence encodes CASSLAPTEAFF.